This TCR beta chain was found in a study of cytomegalovirus exposure and HLA in healthy donors. This clone was counted only a few times. The primer mix had 60 Vbeta and 13 Jbeta primers. Libraries were prepared by immunoSEQ multiplex PCR; TCRdb keeps only in-frame clonotypes and omits some of them. The data contain about 99,000 clones, 65% to 85% of them singletons. CDR1 SGHNT and CDR2 YYREEE come from the germline V gene (reference sequence). Trimming cost V 0 bases and J 9 bases; bases outside gene matches: 7. The length of the CDR3 is 15 residues. Sequencing used PBMCs. The chain recombines TRBV5-4 with TRBJ2-3, with 10 bases identical to TRBD2. The TCR originated in a man in his fifties or sixties in good health and CMV-seropositive. This CDR3 is CASSLVASGSETQYF. Here the CDR3 DNA reads TGTGCCAGCAGCTTGGTGGCTAGCGGGAGTGAGACGCAGTATTTT.